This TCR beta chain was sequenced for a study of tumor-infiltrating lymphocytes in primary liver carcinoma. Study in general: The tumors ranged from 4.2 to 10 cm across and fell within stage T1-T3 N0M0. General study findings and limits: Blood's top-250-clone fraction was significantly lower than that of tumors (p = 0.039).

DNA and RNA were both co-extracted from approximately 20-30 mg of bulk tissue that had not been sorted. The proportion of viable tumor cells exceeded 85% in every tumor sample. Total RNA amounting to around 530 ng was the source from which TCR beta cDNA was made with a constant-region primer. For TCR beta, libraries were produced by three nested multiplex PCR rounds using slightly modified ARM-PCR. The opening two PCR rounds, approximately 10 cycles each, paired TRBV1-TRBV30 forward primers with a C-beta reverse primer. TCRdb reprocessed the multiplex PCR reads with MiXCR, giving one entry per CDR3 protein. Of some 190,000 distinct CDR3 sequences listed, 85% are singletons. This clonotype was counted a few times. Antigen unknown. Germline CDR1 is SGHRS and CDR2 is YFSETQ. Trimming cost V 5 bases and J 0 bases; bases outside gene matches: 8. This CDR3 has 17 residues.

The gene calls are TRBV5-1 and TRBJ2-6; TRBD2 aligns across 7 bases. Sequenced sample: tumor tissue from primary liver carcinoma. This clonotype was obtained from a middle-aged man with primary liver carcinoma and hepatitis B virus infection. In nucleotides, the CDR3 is TGCGCCAGCAGTGCGGGACTACCGAGCTCTGGGGCCAACGTCCTGACTTTC. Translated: CASSAGLPSSGANVLTF.